Sequencing of this T cell receptor beta chain was carried out in a study of memory CD4+ T cells and cytomegalovirus serostatus (dated by TCRdb to the late 2010s). The study in broad terms: A total of roughly 33 healthy Belgian adults, of whom 9 were CMV seropositive and 24 were CMV seronegative, were included in the cohort. The study sequenced CD4+ memory TCRbeta repertoires of a Belgian cohort with known cytomegalovirus serostatus to replicate a published TCR-based CMV serostatus classifier.

As to this clone: Which antigen it targets is not known. Qualities for individual bases were not recorded, and no much larger clone is one base off.

The CDR3, cysteine through phenylalanine, is 17 amino acids long. The entry retains the CDR3 DNA only, 51 bases that are in frame from base 1. V is trimmed back by 3 bases and J by 7 bases, and the junction contains 7 bases that no gene match accounts for. Reading the germline V gene (reference sequence) gives CDR1 WNHNN and CDR2 SYGVQD. Genomic DNA was extracted from sorted cells with the Quick-DNA Microprep Kit. Amplification of TCRbeta DNA was done with the immunoSEQ hsTCRbeta kit, following the protocol from the manufacturer. An Illumina MiSeq instrument was used to sequence the TCRbeta libraries. The authors' analysis ran thus. Following removal of out-of-frame sequences, 2.3 million or so distinct TCRbeta sequences were retained, with an average of about 63,000 per individual. Each individual was scored by the count of about 150 previously reported CMV-associated TCRbeta sequences and the total productive distinct TCRbeta count. A beta-binomial model was reimplemented in Python, and scikit-learn random forests with default parameters were trained on US cohort data. On the Belgian cohort, classifier performance was reported as the median AUC, along with percentile confidence intervals, across 10,000 bootstrap iterations. As stored in TCRdb, this immuneACCESS dataset retains in-frame rearrangements with V and J assigned. A fraction of the clones does not appear; measured against another copy, unresolved V genes explain less than half of the discrepancy, and the remainder lacks a known reason. That table furnishes V, J and clone size, whereas the DNA furnished D and trimming. The sample profile shows some 50,000 clones; around three quarters of them were found once. Around 1.6% of the sample rests with the top ten.

A FACSAria II was used to sort memory CD4+ T cells, defined as single viable CD3+CD4+CD8-CD45RO+ cells. CMV serostatus was determined with a Roche Elecsys assay detecting serum IgG against CMV pp150, pp28, p38 and p52. Following thawing, total CD4+ T cells were enriched through positive selection using CD4 magnetic microbeads. The samples came from a different study that was designed specifically to examine the CD4+ T cell memory repertoire. Peripheral blood mononuclear cells were isolated and cryopreserved following standard operating procedures; serum was stored at -80 °C. The staining used CD3-PerCP (BW264/56), CD4-APC (RPA-T4), CD45RO-PE (UCHT1) and CD8-Pacific Orange (3B5) antibodies, and Sytox blue was used to exclude non-viable cells. Broader findings and caveats from the paper: The results were read as suggesting that the CMV-associated TCR signature is, for the most part, present in the CD4+ memory repertoire. Unlike the original study, which covered naive and memory CD4+ and CD8+ populations, the Belgian study sequenced only CD4+CD45RO+ memory cells. For predicting CMV serostatus, the median bootstrapped AUC was roughly 0.96 using the original framework and roughly 0.92 using a US-trained random forest. Of fewer than 200 previously reported CMV-associated TCRbeta sequences, approximately 64 appeared in the CD4+ memory repertoires, each in one to five individuals. A median bootstrapped AUC of around 0.94 with a 95% CI of 0.76-1.00 was achieved on the Belgian cohort by the original-framework classifier.

This TCR came from an adult in good health and CMV-seronegative. The sample was memory CD4+ T cells from blood. The chain is encoded by TRBV10-1 joined to TRBJ2-1; 15 junctional bases match TRBD2. The DNA is as follows: TGCGCCAGCAGTGATCGGACTAGCGGGAGGGCCTCGAATGAGCAGTTCTTC. Its protein product is CASSDRTSGRASNEQFF.